The 27 T cell receptor beta chains listed next were all sequenced from one sample in a study of beta chain features in type 1 diabetes. Notes on the study in general: TCRB CDR3 length was moderately but significantly reduced in all four CD4+ subsets of Type 1 diabetes patients.

Antigens of these TCRs are unknown. The isolated RNA, all of it, was reverse transcribed, so expressed TCRB transcripts were what got sequenced. Assay: immunoSEQ multiplex PCR; the TCRdb copy retains only in-frame clones and omits some. The repertoire holds over 150,000 clones, approximately 10% seen once, with approximately 0.46% in the top ten. The sample taken for sequencing was central memory CD4+ T cells from blood. The receptors come from a man aged 25 to 40 with type 1 diabetes.

This clone was detected only a few times. The chain recombines TRBV28 with TRBJ1-3, with unresolved D. Germline CDR1 is MDHEN and CDR2 is SYDVKM. CDR3 length: 14 residues. Deletions cut 3 bases from V and 0 bases from J, with 6 bases between. The CDR3 DNA follows: TGTGCCAGCAGTTTCCCAGGCTCTGGAAACACCATATATTTT. Translation: CASSFPGSGNTIYF.

This clone appeared a few times. The chain couples TRBV13 to TRBJ2-7; 12 bases align to TRBD1. CDR3 length: 15 amino acids. Germline CDR1 reads PRHDT; CDR2 reads FYEKMQ (reference sequence). Trimming cost V 5 bases and J 2 bases; bases outside gene matches: 4. CDR3 region: CASSMGQGATYEQYF. The CDR3 bases are TGTGCCAGCAGCATGGGACAGGGGGCGACCTACGAGCAGTACTTC.

This clone was counted only a few times. This chain connects TRBV19 to TRBJ2-1; 9 bases map to TRBD2. CDR3 length: 14 amino acids. V shed 5 bases and J 5 bases; nucleotides not matched to a gene: 4. Germline V gives CDR1 LNHDA, CDR2 SQIVND (reference sequence). The CDR3 loop is CASSRTSANNEQFF. Written as DNA, the CDR3 is TGTGCCAGTAGTCGGACTAGCGCAAACAATGAGCAGTTCTTC.

This chain connects TRBV28 to TRBJ1-4, with a weak D call TRBD1 (5 bases). CDR3 length equals 15 residues. Germline V gives CDR1 MDHEN, CDR2 SYDVKM. V lost 7 bases to trimming and J lost 0 bases, with 12 bases between them. CDR3 residues: CASIQSRATNEKLFF. The CDR3 coding sequence is TGTGCCAGCATCCAATCCAGGGCAACTAATGAAAAACTGTTTTTT.

This clone occurred a few times. The chain recombines TRBV4-3 with TRBJ2-2; D is possibly TRBD1 (6 bases). The germline V gene encodes CDR1 LGHNA and CDR2 YSLEER. V lost 6 bases to trimming and J lost 7 bases, with 12 bases between them. This CDR3 comprises 13 residues. CDR3 DNA: TGCGCCAGCAGGCTACAGGGATTCGGGGAGCTGTTTTTT. Amino acid sequence: CASRLQGFGELFF.

This clone was seen a few times. This chain uses TRBV5-1 with TRBJ2-1; TRBD1 aligns across 7 bases. The V segment lost 5 bases and the J segment 2 bases; nucleotides outside the gene matches: 4. The CDR3 has 14 amino acids. The V gene's germline CDR1 is SGHRS and CDR2 YFSETQ. CDR3 loop: CASRKQGPYNEQFF. CDR3 sequence (DNA): TGCGCCAGCAGGAAACAGGGGCCCTACAATGAGCAGTTCTTC. The whole variable domain, remainder taken from reference TRBV5-1 and TRBJ2-1, is KAGVTQTPRYLIKTRGQQVTLSCSPISGHRSVSWYQQTPGQGLQFLFEYFSETQRNKGNFPGRFSGRQFSNSRSEMNVSTLELGDSALYLCASRKQGPYNEQFFGPGTRLTVL.

CDR3 coding DNA: TGTGCCAGCAGCCCAGAAAGCGGGGGGTCCACTGAAGCTTTCTTT. This encodes CASSPESGGSTEAFF. The rearrangement joins TRBV11-1 to TRBJ1-1; perhaps TRBD1 as D (5 bases). CDR1 is SGHAT and CDR2 is FQDESV in the germline V gene (reference sequence). The V and J ends lost 5 bases and 4 bases respectively, with 17 bases between them. This CDR3 region has 15 residues.

The sample holds a few counts of this clone. This chain joins TRBV11-2 and TRBJ2-4; a possible D gene is TRBD1 (6 bases). Germline CDR1 is SGHAT and CDR2 is FQNNGV. Between the trimmed V and J ends, which lost 5 bases and 2 bases, there was a span of 13 bases. The CDR3 runs to 15 residues. The CDR3: CASSPLWGPKNIQYF. The CDR3 region has the DNA TGTGCCAGCAGCCCCCTATGGGGGCCCAAAAACATTCAGTACTTC.

There are a few counts of this clone. This same CDR3 is encoded by further DNA sequences in the sample. V is TRBV28 and J is TRBJ2-3, with D unclear. CDR1 MDHEN and CDR2 SYDVKM come from the germline V gene. CDR3 size: 12 residues. V shed 5 bases and J shed 0 bases, with 3 bases lying between them. The CDR3 DNA is TGTGCCAGCAGTCCTAGCACAGATACGCAGTATTTT. Its protein is CASSPSTDTQYF. Filled out from reference TRBV28 and TRBJ2-3, the complete variable domain reads DVKVTQSSRYLVKRTGEKVFLECVQDMDHENMFWYRQDPGLGLRLIYFSYDVKMKEKGDIPEGYSVSREKKERFSLILESASTNQTSMYLCASSPSTDTQYFGPGTRLTVL.

This rearrangement joins TRBV7-3 to TRBJ2-1; perhaps TRBD2 as D (6 bases). This CDR3 spans 16 amino acids. CDR1 and CDR2 (germline): SGHTA, FQGTGA. Trimming took 5 bases from V and 6 from J, leaving 20 bases between them. The CDR3 reads CASSLHTGTPLNEQFF. CDR3 coding DNA: TGTGCCAGCAGCCTACACACCGGGACTCCCCTCAATGAGCAGTTCTTC.

The chain combines TRBV5-1 with TRBJ2-2; 8 bases agree with TRBD1. Trimming cost V 4 bases and J 9 bases; bases outside gene matches: 8. Germline CDR1 and CDR2: SGHRS and YFSETQ. The CDR3 totals 14 residues. CDR3 sequence: CASSLDRGGRELFF. Here the CDR3 DNA reads TGCGCCAGCAGCCTCGACAGGGGAGGTCGGGAGCTGTTTTTT.

This chain links TRBV20-1 with TRBJ1-1, with unresolved D. This CDR3 is 11 amino acids long. V was shortened by 3 bases and J by 3 bases, with 5 bases between the two germline ends. Germline lookup yields CDR1 DFQATT and CDR2 SNEGSKA (reference sequence). CDR3 sequence: CSASYDTEAFF. DNA of the CDR3: TGCAGTGCTAGTTATGACACTGAAGCTTTCTTT.

The chain recombines TRBV10-3 with TRBJ2-5, with D perhaps TRBD2 (5 bases). V lost 3 bases to trimming and J lost 0 bases, with 8 bases between them. Germline lookup yields CDR1 ENHRY and CDR2 SYGVKD. The CDR3 sequence is 14 residues long. CDR3: CAISDSGNQETQYF. The CDR3 DNA is TGTGCCATCAGTGACTCCGGGAACCAAGAGACCCAGTACTTC.

J is TRBJ2-3 and V is TRBV11-2; TRBD1 matches 8 bases. CDR1 SGHAT and CDR2 FQNNGV come from the germline V gene. Losses at the gene ends were 2 bases for V and 5 bases for J; bases not matched to a gene: 3. This CDR3 has 14 amino acids. The CDR3 sequence: CASSLRTGLDTQYF. For the CDR3, the DNA is TGTGCCAGCAGCTTAAGGACAGGGTTAGATACGCAGTATTTT.

This clone appeared a few times. This chain links TRBV7-2 with TRBJ2-2, with unresolved D. Germline assignment: CDR1 SGHTA and CDR2 FQGNSA. Trimming cost V 2 bases and J 6 bases, with 7 bases left between them. The CDR3 spans 13 residues. CDR3 DNA: TGTGCCAGCAGCTTATTCCTAGCCGGGGAGCTGTTTTTT. It specifies CASSLFLAGELFF.

This clone has only a few counts. The V call is TRBV28, the J call TRBJ1-2; D not resolved. Germline CDR1 reads MDHEN; CDR2 reads SYDVKM. The CDR3 contains 14 residues. Trimming stripped 4 bases from V and 6 bases from J, with 15 bases between. CDR3 sequence (DNA): TGTGCCAGCAGTTCCCCCAGAGGGTATCATGGCTACACCTTC. Translating gives CASSSPRGYHGYTF.

This clone was counted a few times. This chain links TRBV5-1 with TRBJ2-7; 9 bases line up with TRBD2. Trimming removed 4 bases from V and 5 bases from J; junction bases left unmatched: 7. The CDR3 covers 14 residues. In germline, CDR1 is SGHRS, CDR2 YFSETQ. This CDR3 reads CASSMRLAADEQYF. In DNA, the CDR3 is TGCGCCAGCAGCATGCGACTAGCGGCGGACGAGCAGTACTTC.

The genes are TRBV18 and TRBJ2-7; 9 bases fit TRBD2. Looked up from germline, CDR1 is KGHSH and CDR2 is LQKENI. The CDR3 has 15 residues. The ends lost 3 bases at V and 2 bases at J; junction bases unmatched: 5. The CDR3 loop reads CASSPGTSLPYEQYF. The DNA for the CDR3 is TGTGCCAGCTCACCTGGGACTAGCCTGCCCTACGAGCAGTACTTC.

This clone has a handful of counts. The gene calls are TRBV10-3 and TRBJ1-1, with 10 positions matching TRBD1. The V segment lost 9 bases and the J segment 5 bases; nucleotides outside the gene matches: 6. CDR3 length: 13 residues. Germline V gene lookup returns CDR1 ENHRY and CDR2 SYGVKD. The CDR3 loop reads CAIGTGAQTEAFF. The CDR3 DNA reads as TGTGCCATAGGGACAGGGGCTCAGACTGAAGCTTTCTTT.

This clone has just a few counts. The V call is TRBV7-9, the J call TRBJ2-5; TRBD1 matches 7 bases. After removal of 2 bases from V and 5 bases from J, the junction contained 8 bases not matched to a gene. Looked up from germline, CDR1 is SEHNR and CDR2 is FQNEAQ (reference sequence). CDR3 length: 15 amino acids. In DNA, the CDR3 is TGTGCCAGCAGCTTATACACAGGGGTTGGGGAGACCCAGTACTTC. This encodes CASSLYTGVGETQYF.

The chain carries TRBV6-5 and TRBJ1-5, with 9 positions matching TRBD1. This CDR3 is 15 amino acids long. Trimming removed 2 bases from V and 7 bases from J; junction bases left unmatched: 6. Per the germline V gene, CDR1 is MNHEY and CDR2 is SVGAGI. The CDR3 protein is CASSYGTGTGQPQHF. CDR3 DNA: TGTGCCAGCAGTTACGGGACAGGGACAGGACAGCCCCAGCATTTT.

The chain uses TRBV4-2 and TRBJ1-5; D may be TRBD1 (6 bases). This CDR3 has 15 amino acids. Trimming took 0 bases from V and 5 from J, leaving 11 bases between them. Per the germline V gene, CDR1 is LGHNA and CDR2 is YNFKEQ. In DNA form, the CDR3 reads TGTGCCAGCAGCCAAGATTCTACAGGGCATCAGCCCCAGCATTTT. Its translation: CASSQDSTGHQPQHF.

There are a few counts of this clone. The J gene is TRBJ2-1, the V gene TRBV19, with 8 bases aligning to TRBD2. Germline V gene sequence: CDR1 LNHDA, CDR2 SQIVND (reference sequence). The CDR3 consists of 16 residues. V lost 8 bases and J lost 0; bases outside the gene matches: 9. CDR3 nucleotides: TGTGCCAGTTACCCTCGCGGGAGGAGCTCCTACAATGAGCAGTTCTTC. Its protein is CASYPRGRSSYNEQFF.

In DNA, the CDR3 is TGTGCCAGCAGCCGGGGGACCCAAGAGGGCACTGAAGCTTTCTTT. As protein: CASSRGTQEGTEAFF. The chain is built from TRBV2 and TRBJ1-1, with TRBD1 as a possible D gene (5 bases). The CDR3 runs to 15 residues. Germline CDR1 is SNHLY and CDR2 is FYNNEI. V lost 6 bases to trimming and J lost 4 bases, with 18 bases between them. Full variable domain (missing parts from reference TRBV2 and TRBJ1-1): EPEVTQTPSHQVTQMGQEVILRCVPISNHLYFYWYRQILGQKVEFLVSFYNNEISEKSEIFDDQFSVERPDGSNFTLKIRSTKLEDSAMYFCASSRGTQEGTEAFFGQGTRLTVV.

The chain combines TRBV7-2 with TRBJ2-7, with 7 bases that match TRBD2. Germline V gives CDR1 SGHTA, CDR2 FQGNSA. Germline trimming cut 1 base from V and 3 bases from J; bases unmatched to any gene: 6. CDR3 length: 15 residues. DNA of the CDR3: TGTGCCAGCAGCTTAGGTGCCGGGAGGATCTACGAGCAGTACTTC. As protein: CASSLGAGRIYEQYF. The full variable domain, rest sourced from reference TRBV7-2 and TRBJ2-7, is GAGVSQSPSNKVTEKGKDVELRCDPISGHTALYWYRQSLGQGLEFLIYFQGNSAPDKSGLPSDRFSAERTGGSVSTLTIQRTQQEDSAVYLCASSLGAGRIYEQYFGPGTRLTVT.

The chain employs TRBV6-6 and TRBJ1-5, with TRBD1 matching 7 bases. CDR1 is MNHNY, CDR2 SVGAGI, per germline (reference sequence). This CDR3 has 13 amino acids. V lost 6 bases and J lost 5; bases outside the gene matches: 4. CDR3 region: CASRSGTDQPQHF. Here the CDR3 DNA reads TGTGCCAGCAGGTCCGGGACAGATCAGCCCCAGCATTTT.

The chain joins TRBV7-2 to TRBJ1-5; D remains unclear. This CDR3 spans 12 amino acids. Germline V gene data show CDR1 as SGHTA and CDR2 as FQGNSA. V gave up 5 bases and J gave up 7 bases, with 9 bases separating them. The CDR3 DNA follows: TGTGCCAGCAGCGTTCTCTCCCAGCCCCAGCATTTT. Its protein product is CASSVLSQPQHF. Variable domain in full (rest from reference TRBV7-2 and TRBJ1-5): GAGVSQSPSNKVTEKGKDVELRCDPISGHTALYWYRQSLGQGLEFLIYFQGNSAPDKSGLPSDRFSAERTGGSVSTLTIQRTQQEDSAVYLCASSVLSQPQHFGDGTRLSIL.